Described below is a single T cell receptor (beta chain) sequence and its context. Its cognate antigen is unknown. The method was immunoSEQ multiplex PCR; TCRdb's version includes in-frame clones alone and lacks a portion of them. The sample lists around 40,000 clones; 95% were seen once. This CDR3 has 15 amino acids. V lost 5 bases to trimming and J lost 1 base; unmatched junction nucleotides: 8. Germline lookup yields CDR1 MDHEN and CDR2 SYDVKM. The data originate from a study of T cell clonotyping in hematopoietic cell transplantation. Study-level information: Recipients' pretransplant samples followed cytoreduction. Study conclusions and caveats: Few recipient clonotypes overlapped donors; over 95% were de novo at given depth. Recipient TCR diversity dropped after transplant; expanded clonotypes rose from day 30 to 180.

Time point reported: recipient sample about 28 days before transplant, after cytoreduction. This clonotype was sampled from a man aged 35-49 years with chronic myeloid leukemia. Some clones in this sample may be carry-over from other donors' samples. The sequencing here drew on peripheral blood mononuclear cells, taken before stem cell transplant. V gene TRBV28 combines with J gene TRBJ2-7, with 7 bases matching TRBD2. The DNA for the CDR3 is TGTGCCAGCAGTGGTGGGGGGGAGGGATCCTACGAGCAGTACTTC. It codes for CASSGGGEGSYEQYF. The whole variable domain, filled in from reference TRBV28 and TRBJ2-7, reads DVKVTQSSRYLVKRTGEKVFLECVQDMDHENMFWYRQDPGLGLRLIYFSYDVKMKEKGDIPEGYSVSREKKERFSLILESASTNQTSMYLCASSGGGEGSYEQYFGPGTRLTVT.